This T cell receptor (beta chain) was identified during a study of early T cells in non-severe SARS-CoV-2 infection. TCRdb called the 5' RACE reads again in MiXCR, with one record for every CDR3 protein. In the table there are under 20,000 distinct CDR3 sequences, over 4% of which are singletons. This clonotype was picked up many times. Trimming removed 0 bases from V and 7 bases from J, with 9 bases in between. The CDR3 runs 13 residues. From germline, CDR1 is MNHNS and CDR2 SASEGT. This TCR was sampled from an adult who was a healthcare worker with PCR-confirmed SARS-CoV-2 infection or an uninfected control (not recorded which). The sample comprised whole blood. The chain has TRBV6-1 and TRBJ1-2, with D unclear. CDR3 DNA sequence: TGTGCCAGCAGTGAAGCAAGAGAGACTGGCTACACCTTC. Amino acid sequence: CASSEARETGYTF.